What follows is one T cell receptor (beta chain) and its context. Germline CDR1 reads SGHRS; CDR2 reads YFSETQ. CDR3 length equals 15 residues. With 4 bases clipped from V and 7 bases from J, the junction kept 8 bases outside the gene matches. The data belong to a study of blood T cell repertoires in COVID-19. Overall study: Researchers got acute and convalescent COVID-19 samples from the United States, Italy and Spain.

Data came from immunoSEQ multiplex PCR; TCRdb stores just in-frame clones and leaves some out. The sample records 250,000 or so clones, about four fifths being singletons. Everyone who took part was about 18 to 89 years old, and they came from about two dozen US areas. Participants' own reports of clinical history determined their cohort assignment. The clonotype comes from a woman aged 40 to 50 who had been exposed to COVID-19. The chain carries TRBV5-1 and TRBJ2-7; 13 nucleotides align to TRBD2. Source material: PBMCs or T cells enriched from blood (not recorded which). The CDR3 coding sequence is TGCGCCAGCAGCACGACTAGCGGGGGGATCTGGGAGCAGTACTTC. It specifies CASSTTSGGIWEQYF.